This T cell receptor beta chain derives from a study of cytomegalovirus exposure and HLA in healthy donors. Study-wide findings and caveats: Within an earlier analysis, most TCR beta V segments proved productive either about 87% or about 30% of the time. Several top significant clusters appeared, in a later analysis, to be linked to common viral pathogens. Researchers reported that a few CMV-associated chains were confirmed in vitro as CMV antigen-specific.

Of note for this clone: The antigen remains unidentified.

Vbeta (60) and Jbeta (13) primers were used in the PCR. Here immunoSEQ multiplex PCR was the method, and the copy in TCRdb shows in-frame clones only, minus some. This sample carries 180,000 or so clones, about 79% of them seen once, and the ten largest clones take around 1.5%. The CDR3 extends over 15 amino acids. J was trimmed by 1 base and V by 7 bases; bases with no gene match: 5. The germline V gene has CDR1 MDHEN and CDR2 SYDVKM. Those who donated were healthy bone marrow donors. This chain links TRBV28 with TRBJ2-3; 10 bases match TRBD1. This sequence originates from a man between 18 and 29 years old in good health and CMV-seronegative. Sequences were obtained from PBMCs. The CDR3 spells CASKGGTGGTDTQYF. Here the CDR3 DNA reads TGTGCCAGCAAAGGGGGGACAGGGGGCACAGATACGCAGTATTTT.